The present T cell receptor beta chain was sequenced within a study of blood T cell repertoires in COVID-19. Study context: Donors in the United States, Italy and Spain gave samples during acute or convalescent COVID-19. T cells, B-cell-depleted T cells, or PBMCs provided the cDNA or gDNA that served as material.

Germline CDR1 is SNHLY and CDR2 is FYNNEI. J was trimmed by 7 bases and V by 10 bases; bases with no gene match: 7. The CDR3 spans 13 residues. Original handling: Cell counts per sample came from amplifying reference gene primers. The assay was immunoSEQ multiplex PCR, and TCRdb's table has in-frame clones only and misses some. The D gene and trimming were derived from the DNA, and the V and J assignments and clone size from that table. Of fewer than 300,000 clones listed, approximately 87% are singletons. Sequencing was done on a sample of peripheral blood. This chain uses TRBV2 with TRBJ1-4, with 9 nucleotides matching TRBD1. This sequence was found in a woman between 40 and 55 years old who had recovered from COVID-19. The CDR3 DNA follows: TGTGCCACGAACAGGGGGCATACTGAAAAACTGTTTTTT. Translating it yields CATNRGHTEKLFF.